This T cell receptor (beta chain) was found in a study of T cell responses to AZD1222 COVID-19 vaccine. A note on this clone: Its specificity is unknown.

Notes on the study in general: Unmutated variant regions reportedly attract nearly half of all spike-specific TCRs. Compared with day 0, the breadth and depth of the Spike-specific TCR repertoire rose significantly after two doses of AZD1222. Baseline seropositivity occurred in only a handful of AZD1222 recipients.

The CDR3 covers 15 residues. V was pared by 4 bases and J by 8 bases, with 9 bases of the junction left unmatched. CDR1 is SGHNT, CDR2 YYREEE, per germline (reference sequence). Clones were read by immunoSEQ multiplex PCR, and TCRdb kept only the in-frame ones, dropping some. The table lists under 150,000 clones. The chain joins TRBV5-4 to TRBJ2-1, with TRBD2 matching 10 bases. The receptor comes from an adult in good health. Input material: peripheral blood. In nucleotides, the CDR3 is TGTGCCAGCAGCCCTAGCGGGGGAAGCGGCCATGAGCAGTTCTTC. This translates into CASSPSGGSGHEQFF.